A single sample is the source of the 16 T cell receptor beta chains below, sequenced in a study of T cells in women clearing cervical HPV infection. Sequenced by immunoSEQ multiplex PCR; TCRdb stores in-frame clones only, minus some. The ten top clones account for 1.6%, within a sample of under 35,000 clones. Sequenced: blood buffy coat. The receptors here all came from a woman between 18 and 70 years old with a cervical HPV16 infection that either progressed to CIN3+ or cleared (not recorded which).

On this clone: The read finishes 3 residues shy of the CDR3 end, and the germline J gene is used to complete it. The gene calls are TRBV20-1 and TRBJ2-1; a possible D gene is TRBD1 (5 bases). CDR1 DFQATT and CDR2 SNEGSKA come from the germline V gene (reference sequence). Deletions cut 0 bases from V and 0 bases from J, with 15 bases between. The CDR3 extends over 17 amino acids. CDR3 sequence: CSARDGARLSSYNEQFF. The CDR3 DNA, read in part, is TGCAGTGCTAGAGATGGGGCTAGACTGAGCTCCTACAATGAG.

To note about this clone: The read terminates 3 residues before the CDR3 end, so the remaining end is supplied by the germline J gene. The gene calls are TRBV5-1 and TRBJ2-5; 7 positions match TRBD2. Per the germline V gene, CDR1 is SGHRS and CDR2 is YFSETQ. J lost 4 bases, V lost 4 bases, and 1 base had no gene match. CDR3 size: 12 residues. The sequenced part of the CDR3 DNA is TGCGCCAGCAGCCCGGGGGGAGAGACC. Its protein product is CASSPGGET. The full CDR3 reads CASSPGGETQYF.

On this clone: The CDR3 end lies 3 residues beyond the end of the read and is filled in from the germline J gene. This rearrangement joins TRBV28 to TRBJ1-4; D is perhaps TRBD1 (6 bases). V was shortened by 2 bases and J by 6 bases, with 19 bases between the two germline ends. Germline V gene data show CDR1 as MDHEN and CDR2 as SYDVKM. CDR3 size: 17 residues. This CDR3 is CASSLRGAGGIDEKLFF. The CDR3 DNA, read in part, is TGTGCCAGCAGTTTAAGGGGGGCGGGGGGCATCGATGAAAAA.

Remarks on this clone: The CDR3 extends 3 residues past the end of the read, so its final part is completed from the germline J gene. The chain combines TRBV2 with TRBJ2-7; 7 bases fit TRBD2. The CDR3 sequence is 14 residues long. Germline V gene sequence: CDR1 SNHLY, CDR2 FYNNEI. V dropped 6 bases and J dropped 2; count of bases not matched to a gene: 7. Here the CDR3 reads CASRDTGGTYEQYF. The sequenced CDR3 bases are TGTGCCAGCAGGGACACGGGAGGTACCTACGAG. Based on the CDR3 plus reference TRBV2 and TRBJ2-7, the full variable domain is EPEVTQTPSHQVTQMGQEVILRCVPISNHLYFYWYRQILGQKVEFLVSFYNNEISEKSEIFDDQFSVERPDGSNFTLKIRSTKLEDSAMYFCASRDTGGTYEQYFGPGTRLTVT.

As concerns this clone: The sequenced fragment ends 3 residues before the CDR3 boundary, so the rest is inferred from the germline J gene. V gene TRBV5-1 combines with J gene TRBJ2-2, with 8 bases fitting TRBD2. Germline loops: CDR1 SGHRS, CDR2 YFSETQ. Trimming at V came to 3 bases and at J to 4 bases, leaving 8 bases not matched to a gene. CDR3 length: 16 residues. CDR3 sequence reads: CASSSSGRGATGELFF. The CDR3 DNA, read in part, is TGCGCCAGCAGCTCCTCGGGGCGGGGGGCCACCGGGGAG.

Remarks on this clone: Coverage ceases 3 residues before the CDR3 finishes, and the germline J gene fills in the end. The chain uses TRBV27 and TRBJ1-1, with D tentatively TRBD1 (5 bases). Trimming took 7 bases from V and 3 from J, leaving 12 bases between them. Germline CDR1 is MNHEY and CDR2 is SMNVEV (reference sequence). The CDR3 is made up of 13 amino acids. CDR3 DNA, as far as it was read: TGTGCCAGCAAGGGGAGCAGGCACACTGAA. The encoded protein is CASKGSRHTE. The CDR3, in full, reads CASKGSRHTEAFF.

As regards this clone: The read gets to within 3 residues of the CDR3 end, and the germline J gene fills in the rest. This chain connects TRBV7-2 to TRBJ2-5, with 8 bases that match TRBD1. This CDR3 contains 15 residues. Trimming removed 1 base from V and 5 bases from J; junction bases left unmatched: 6. Germline V gene lookup returns CDR1 SGHTA and CDR2 FQGNSA. CDR3 DNA, as far as it was read: TGTGCCAGCAGCTTAGTACGGACAGGGCCGGAGACC. It encodes CASSLVRTGPET. The whole CDR3 is CASSLVRTGPETQYF. Supplemented by reference TRBV7-2 and TRBJ2-5, the full variable domain reads GAGVSQSPSNKVTEKGKDVELRCDPISGHTALYWYRQSLGQGLEFLIYFQGNSAPDKSGLPSDRFSAERTGGSVSTLTIQRTQQEDSAVYLCASSLVRTGPETQYFGPGTRLLVL.

With regard to this clone: The read ends 3 residues early relative to the CDR3; the germline J gene fills the gap. The rearrangement joins TRBV10-2 to TRBJ2-2; D unresolved. Germline V gene sequence: CDR1 WSHSY, CDR2 SAAADI. The CDR3 is 15 amino acids. Trimming took off 7 bases at V and 6 bases at J, with 18 bases between the two ends. The CDR3 region is CASTPLVEGPGELFF. The DNA read from the CDR3 is TGCGCCAGCACGCCCTTGGTTGAAGGGCCCGGGGAG.

Concerning this clone itself: The read gets to within 3 residues of the CDR3 end, and the germline J gene fills in the rest. V gene TRBV6-2 or TRBV6-3 combines with J gene TRBJ2-7; 11 positions agree with TRBD1. The junction had 3 bases not matched to a gene; V was cut back by 6 bases and J by 2 bases. CDR3 size: 14 residues. Per the germline V gene, CDR1 is MNHEY and CDR2 is SVGEGT. The sequenced part of the CDR3 DNA is TGTGCCAGCAGCCCGGGACAGGGGGCCTACGAG. As protein: CASSPGQGAYE. In full, the CDR3 reads CASSPGQGAYEQYF.

The CDR3 loop is CASSRETSVYDYTF. The sequenced part of the CDR3 DNA is TGTGCCAGCAGCCGAGAGACTAGCGTGTACGAC. The chain links TRBV7-6 to TRBJ1-2, with D unresolved. The sequence runs out 3 residues before the end of the CDR3; the remainder is reconstructed from the germline J gene. The CDR3 sequence is 14 residues long. The germline V gene encodes CDR1 SGHVS and CDR2 FNYEAQ.

Incomplete CDR3 DNA: TGCGCCAGCACCACAGGGGGCAGTGCTAATGAAAAG. This gives the protein CASTTGGSANEK. The full-length CDR3 reads as CASTTGGSANEKLFF. The chain has TRBV5-1 and TRBJ2-2, with 9 bases that match TRBD1. The sequenced fragment ends 3 residues before the CDR3 boundary, so the rest is inferred from the germline J gene. The CDR3 sequence is 15 residues long. CDR1 and CDR2 (germline): SGHRS, YFSETQ.

In regard to this clone: The read finishes 3 residues shy of the CDR3 end, and the germline J gene is used to complete it. The V and J genes are TRBV19 and TRBJ2-4; D uncertain. The CDR3 is 14 amino acids. V lost 3 bases to trimming and J lost 1 base, with 7 bases between them. The V gene's germline CDR1 is LNHDA and CDR2 SQIVND (reference sequence). The sequenced CDR3 bases are TGTGCCAGTAGTATCAAAGCGGCCAAAAACATT. Encoded protein: CASSIKAAKNI. The full CDR3 protein reads CASSIKAAKNIQYF.

Remarks on this clone: The missing CDR3 end, 3 residues past where the read stops, is filled in from the germline J gene. The V call is TRBV2, the J call TRBJ2-5; D is ambiguous. The CDR3 consists of 14 residues. CDR1 SNHLY and CDR2 FYNNEI come from the germline V gene. V was cut by 4 bases and J by 2 bases, with 11 bases left in between. CDR3 loop: CASSVRLAQETQYF. Partial CDR3 DNA: TGTGCCAGCAGTGTAAGGTTGGCTCAAGAGACC.

In regard to this clone: The DNA ends 3 residues before the CDR3 does, and the rest of the CDR3 is filled in from the germline J gene. The rearrangement joins TRBV20-1 to TRBJ2-7; D is ambiguous. V gave up 1 base and J gave up 0 bases, with 10 bases separating them. The CDR3 covers 14 residues. In germline, CDR1 is DFQATT, CDR2 SNEGSKA (reference sequence). CDR3 amino acids: CSARAQDSSYEQYF. The CDR3 bases that were read are TGCAGTGCTAGAGCGCAGGATAGCTCCTACGAG.

A note on this clone: Its ends do not fully match the called genes, so a read error is possible. Coverage ceases 3 residues before the CDR3 finishes, and the germline J gene fills in the end. At the DNA level, this CDR3 is encoded by other sequences in the same sample as well. V usage is TRBV19 and J usage is TRBJ1-3, with a possible D match to TRBD1 (6 bases). Looked up from germline, CDR1 is LNHDA and CDR2 is SQIVND (reference sequence). The CDR3 totals 15 residues. The CDR3 loop reads CASNDRLISGNTIYF. The sequenced part of the CDR3 DNA is TGTGCCAGTAACGACAGGTTAATCTCTGGAAACACA.

Worth noting for this clone: The read stops 3 residues short of the end of the CDR3; the missing end is completed from the germline J gene. V gene TRBV12-3 or TRBV12-4 combines with J gene TRBJ2-3; the D gene could be TRBD1 or TRBD2 (5 bases each). This CDR3 comprises 13 residues. The sequenced part of the CDR3 DNA is TGTGCCAGCAGTTTAGGTCTAGGGGAGACG. Its protein is CASSLGLGET. Given in full, the CDR3 is CASSLGLGETQYF.